Included here is one TCR beta chain sequence, with context. The method was immunoSEQ multiplex PCR; TCRdb's version includes in-frame clones alone and lacks a portion of them. The table lists approximately 76,000 clones, 65% to 90% of them singletons. This sample was included in a study of technical replicates of blood from a handful of donors. The clonotype comes from a human donor in good health. Some clones in this sample may be carry-over from other donors' samples. The source material was PBMCs.

This CDR3 is CATPQRGLDGYTF. The CDR3 coding sequence is TGTGCCACACCCCAAAGAGGGTTGGATGGCTACACCTTC. The gene calls are TRBV2 and TRBJ1-2; D is uncertain. The CDR3 is 13 amino acids. Trimming pared 10 bases from V and 6 bases from J, leaving 18 bases between. Germline CDR1 reads SNHLY; CDR2 reads FYNNEI.